The 30 T cell receptor beta chains given below trace back to one sample, sequenced in a study of STAT3 mutations in large granular lymphocyte leukemia. Libraries were prepared by immunoSEQ multiplex PCR; TCRdb keeps only in-frame clonotypes and omits some of them. In the table there are about 20,000 clones, approximately 90% of which are singletons. Study-wide points: Every T-LGLL patient had at least one immunodominant TCRbeta clonotype.

Their antigens are not known. The sequenced sample was peripheral blood mononuclear cells. These receptors all stem from a man between 60 and 75 years old with T-cell large granular lymphocyte leukemia. Some clones in this sample may be carry-over from other donors' samples.

This chain uses TRBV7-9 with TRBJ2-1; 9 nucleotides agree with TRBD2. From germline, CDR1 is SEHNR and CDR2 FQNEAQ (reference sequence). The CDR3 is 16 amino acids. J gave up 7 bases and V 5 bases, and 12 bases lay outside the gene matches. The CDR3, as DNA: TGTGCCAGCAGCACGACTAGCGGAGGGGGTCCGAATGAGCAGTTCTTC. It encodes CASSTTSGGGPNEQFF. Drawing the rest from reference TRBV7-9 and TRBJ2-1, the complete variable domain is DTGVSQNPRHKITKRGQNVTFRCDPISEHNRLYWYRQTLGQGPEFLTYFQNEAQLEKSRLLSDRFSAERPKGSFSTLEIQRTEQGDSAMYLCASSTTSGGGPNEQFFGPGTRLTVL.

The rearrangement links TRBV5-4 to TRBJ2-7; 8 positions match TRBD2. The J segment lost 7 bases and the V segment lost 0 bases, leaving 9 bases of the junction unmatched. CDR1 SGHNT and CDR2 YYREEE come from the germline V gene (reference sequence). This CDR3 is built from 15 residues. CDR3 sequence reads: CASSLVGTRLWEQYF. CDR3 DNA sequence: TGTGCCAGCAGCTTGGTGGGGACTAGACTTTGGGAGCAGTACTTC.

This rearrangement joins TRBV2 to TRBJ2-5, with 8 bases identical to TRBD2. Germline CDR1 and CDR2: SNHLY and FYNNEI. This CDR3 has 16 amino acids. V gave up 3 bases and J gave up 7 bases; unmatched junction bases: 13. In DNA form, the CDR3 reads TGTGCCAGCAGTGACCCCGGGACTAGGGACCGGGGGACCCAGTACTTC. Translated: CASSDPGTRDRGTQYF. The full variable domain, completed using reference TRBV2 and TRBJ2-5, is EPEVTQTPSHQVTQMGQEVILRCVPISNHLYFYWYRQILGQKVEFLVSFYNNEISEKSEIFDDQFSVERPDGSNFTLKIRSTKLEDSAMYFCASSDPGTRDRGTQYFGPGTRLLVL.

V is TRBV19 and J is TRBJ2-1; D is undetermined. Germline lookup yields CDR1 LNHDA and CDR2 SQIVND (reference sequence). The V end lost 1 base, the J end lost 9 bases, and 4 bases lay between the germline ends. This CDR3 has 11 amino acids. The CDR3 bases are TGTGCCAGTAGTATAGGGGTTGAGCAGTTCTTC. Its translation is CASSIGVEQFF.

The chain joins TRBV4-3 to TRBJ1-5, with TRBD1 as a possible D gene (5 bases). V was shortened by 1 base and J by 6 bases, with 13 bases between the two germline ends. Germline CDR1 reads LGHNA; CDR2 reads YSLEER. The length of the CDR3 is 15 residues. CDR3 residues: CASSQVPGGSQPQHF. DNA for the CDR3: TGCGCCAGCAGCCAAGTCCCCGGGGGAAGTCAGCCCCAGCATTTT.

This clone was picked up a small number of times. The V call is TRBV19, the J call TRBJ1-3, with D uncertain. Looked up from germline, CDR1 is LNHDA and CDR2 is SQIVND (reference sequence). The CDR3 contains 16 residues. Trimming shortened V by 7 bases and J by 4 bases, and 20 bases separated the two germline ends. CDR3 coding DNA: TGTGCCAGTACCGGCGGGAGGACCTGGCTCGGAAACACCATATATTTT. Translated: CASTGGRTWLGNTIYF.

In its sample, this clone was seen once. The V gene is TRBV18, the J gene TRBJ2-5, with 7 bases fitting TRBD2. CDR3 length equals 13 residues. The trim removed 3 bases at V and 4 bases at J, leaving 2 bases unmatched. The germline V gene encodes CDR1 KGHSH and CDR2 LQKENI. The CDR3 coding sequence is TGTGCCAGCTCACCGGGGGAGGGAGAGACCCAGTACTTC. It encodes CASSPGEGETQYF.

The gene calls are TRBV5-4 and TRBJ1-4, with D possibly being TRBD1 (6 bases). The CDR3 totals 15 residues. Trimming left V 4 bases short and J 5 bases short, with 15 bases between. Germline V lookup: CDR1 SGHNT, CDR2 YYREEE (reference sequence). CDR3 loop: CASSGGTITNEKLFF. DNA of the CDR3: TGTGCCAGCAGCGGGGGGACAATCACGAATGAAAAACTGTTTTTT. Drawing the rest from reference TRBV5-4 and TRBJ1-4, the complete variable domain is ETGVTQSPTHLIKTRGQQVTLRCSSQSGHNTVSWYQQALGQGPQFIFQYYREEENGRGNFPPRFSGLQFPNYSSELNVNALELDDSALYLCASSGGTITNEKLFFGSGTQLSVL.

A single count supports this clone. The chain combines TRBV5-4 with TRBJ2-7; D is possibly TRBD2 (5 bases). The length of the CDR3 is 16 residues. CDR1 is SGHNT and CDR2 is YYREEE in the germline V gene (reference sequence). Trimming removed 4 bases at V and 3 bases at J, with 20 bases between. The CDR3 loop is CASSPSGGRASYEQYF. CDR3 in DNA: TGTGCCAGCAGCCCGTCAGGTGGGCGGGCGAGCTACGAGCAGTACTTC. The full variable domain, rest sourced from reference TRBV5-4 and TRBJ2-7, is ETGVTQSPTHLIKTRGQQVTLRCSSQSGHNTVSWYQQALGQGPQFIFQYYREEENGRGNFPPRFSGLQFPNYSSELNVNALELDDSALYLCASSPSGGRASYEQYFGPGTRLTVT.

The gene calls are TRBV30 and TRBJ2-7, with D possibly being TRBD1 (6 bases). This CDR3 is built from 12 residues. Germline V gene sequence: CDR1 GTSNPN, CDR2 SVGIG (reference sequence). V dropped 5 bases and J dropped 9 bases, with 17 bases sitting between them. The CDR3 bases are TGTGCCTGGGGGTTACAGGGACGGGTGCAGTACTTC. Its protein is CAWGLQGRVQYF.

V is TRBV4-2 and J is TRBJ2-5, with 15 bases lining up with TRBD2. This CDR3 spans 19 amino acids. V dropped 4 bases and J dropped 3; count of bases not matched to a gene: 12. The germline gives CDR1 LGHNA, CDR2 YNFKEQ. CDR3 in amino acids: CASSLFPGLAGGREETQYF. The CDR3 region has the DNA TGTGCCAGCAGCCTCTTCCCGGGACTAGCGGGAGGCAGAGAAGAGACCCAGTACTTC.

The chain joins TRBV7-2 to TRBJ2-2; D not resolved. The CDR3 length is 15 residues. Trimming removed 5 bases at V and 0 bases at J, with 10 bases between. Per the germline V gene, CDR1 is SGHTA and CDR2 is FQGNSA. The chain's CDR3 is CASSLIRANTGELFF. CDR3 DNA sequence: TGTGCCAGCAGCCTAATACGCGCGAACACCGGGGAGCTGTTTTTT. The full variable domain, completed using reference TRBV7-2 and TRBJ2-2, is GAGVSQSPSNKVTEKGKDVELRCDPISGHTALYWYRQSLGQGLEFLIYFQGNSAPDKSGLPSDRFSAERTGGSVSTLTIQRTQQEDSAVYLCASSLIRANTGELFFGEGSRLTVL.

The chain uses TRBV25-1 and TRBJ2-2; possibly TRBD1 for D (6 bases). Germline values: CDR1 MGHDK, CDR2 SYGVNS. The CDR3 length is 15 residues. V was clipped by 5 bases and J by 4 bases, with 14 bases between them. CDR3 nucleotide sequence: TGTGCCAGCAGTACTACCGGGACAACCACCGGGGAGCTGTTTTTT. It translates to CASSTTGTTTGELFF.

The V call is TRBV12-5, the J call TRBJ2-5; 8 nucleotides line up with TRBD1. Germline V CDR1 and CDR2: LGHNT, FRNRAP. V was pared by 5 bases and J by 2 bases, with 7 bases of the junction left unmatched. CDR3 length equals 15 residues. DNA for the CDR3: TGTGCTAGTGGTCCAGGGGGCTACTTACAAGAGACCCAGTACTTC. Translating gives CASGPGGYLQETQYF.

By its share, this clone is large. The chain has TRBV27 and TRBJ2-3; 9 nucleotides align to TRBD1. CDR3 length: 16 residues. Germline V gene data show CDR1 as MNHEY and CDR2 as SMNVEV (reference sequence). V lost 5 bases to trimming and J lost 1 base; unmatched junction nucleotides: 7. CDR3 sequence reads: CASSPGQGRRTDTQYF. The CDR3 DNA reads TGTGCCAGCAGTCCGGGACAGGGTCGTCGCACAGATACGCAGTATTTT.

V gene TRBV27 combines with J gene TRBJ2-5; 12 bases agree with TRBD2. The germline gives CDR1 MNHEY, CDR2 SMNVEV (reference sequence). Trimming at V came to 6 bases and at J to 2 bases, leaving 1 base not matched to a gene. The CDR3 length is 14 residues. The CDR3 bases are TGTGCCAGCAGCGGACTAGCGGGGCAAGAGACCCAGTACTTC. It is translated as CASSGLAGQETQYF.

This chain connects TRBV5-6 to TRBJ2-7; 8 bases line up with TRBD1. With 4 bases clipped from V and 5 bases from J, the junction kept 11 bases outside the gene matches. The CDR3 runs 15 residues. CDR1 is SGHDT, CDR2 YYEEEE, per germline. The CDR3 loop reads CASSQRTGLGHEQYF. For the CDR3, the DNA is TGTGCCAGCAGCCAAAGGACAGGGTTGGGGCACGAGCAGTACTTC.

This clone showed up just a few times. V is TRBV4-3 and J is TRBJ2-7, with a tentative D call TRBD2 (5 bases). The ends were cut back, 0 bases at V and 0 bases at J, with 9 bases in the middle. Germline V gene lookup returns CDR1 LGHNA and CDR2 YSLEER. The CDR3 contains 15 residues. Here the CDR3 DNA reads TGCGCCAGCAGCCAAGAACGGGGTATCTCCTACGAGCAGTACTTC. It is translated as CASSQERGISYEQYF.

Only one count was recorded for this clone. This sequence joins TRBV6-5 and TRBJ2-7, with TRBD1 matching over 8 bases. In germline, CDR1 is MNHEY, CDR2 SVGAGI. The length of the CDR3 is 14 residues. V dropped 1 base and J dropped 6; count of bases not matched to a gene: 5. The CDR3 protein is CASSYYGQGGEQYF. The CDR3 bases are TGTGCCAGCAGTTACTATGGACAGGGCGGCGAGCAGTACTTC.

Comment on this clone: A read error may produce the germline difference seen at one junction end. J is TRBJ2-3 and V is TRBV7-7; D is undetermined. This CDR3 is built from 14 residues. The germline V gene has CDR1 SSHAT and CDR2 FNYEAQ (reference sequence). CDR3 nucleotides: TGTGCTAGCAGCTTAAGCGTTAGCACAGATACGCAGTATTTT. Protein: CASSLSVSTDTQYF.

The chain combines TRBV7-8 with TRBJ2-1; 7 bases are shared with TRBD2. This CDR3 contains 17 residues. Germline V gene data show CDR1 as SGHVS and CDR2 as FQNEAQ. V gave up 0 bases and J gave up 7 bases; unmatched junction bases: 12. CDR3 in DNA: TGTGCCAGCAGCTTAGCGTTGGCTAGCGGTTCCTGGAATGAGCAGTTCTTC. It is translated as CASSLALASGSWNEQFF.

This chain connects TRBV28 to TRBJ2-1; D possibly uses TRBD1 or TRBD2 (5 bases each). Germline V gene lookup returns CDR1 MDHEN and CDR2 SYDVKM. This CDR3 is 12 amino acids long. With 2 bases removed from V and 13 bases from J, the gap between germline ends came to 12 bases. The CDR3 region is CASSLTGPAQFF. CDR3 DNA: TGTGCCAGCAGTTTAACGGGGCCGGCCCAGTTCTTC.

CDR3 protein: CASSPLWRDSKAKNIQYF. Written as DNA, the CDR3 is TGTGCCAGCTCACCACTATGGCGGGACTCTAAAGCCAAAAACATTCAGTACTTC. The rearrangement joins TRBV18 to TRBJ2-4; D is possibly TRBD2 (6 bases). The CDR3 consists of 18 residues. V was shortened by 1 base and J by 0 bases, with 16 bases between the two germline ends. Germline CDR1 is KGHSH and CDR2 is LQKENI.

The gene calls are TRBV4-1 and TRBJ2-7, with TRBD1 as a possible D gene (6 bases). V lost 0 bases and J 3 bases, leaving 12 bases between the germline ends. This CDR3 is built from 15 residues. Germline V gene sequence: CDR1 MGHRA, CDR2 YSYEKL. The CDR3 loop reads CASSQDPGANYEQYF. In DNA, the CDR3 is TGCGCCAGCAGCCAAGATCCAGGGGCCAACTACGAGCAGTACTTC.

The rearrangement links TRBV30 to TRBJ2-2; D is undetermined. The ends were cut back, 1 base at V and 5 bases at J, with 5 bases in the middle. This CDR3 contains 12 residues. Germline CDR1 reads GTSNPN; CDR2 reads SVGIG (reference sequence). For the CDR3, the DNA is TGTGCCTGGAGTGAGGATACCGGGGAGCTGTTTTTT. This translates into CAWSEDTGELFF.

The V and J genes are TRBV18 and TRBJ2-2; possible D gene TRBD2, 6 bases. The germline CDR1 and CDR2 sequences are KGHSH and LQKENI. Trimming removed 2 bases from V and 2 bases from J, with 12 bases in between. CDR3 size: 16 residues. CDR3 residues: CASSPFGLTNTGELFF. The DNA for the CDR3 is TGTGCCAGCTCACCATTCGGACTAACTAACACCGGGGAGCTGTTTTTT. Full variable domain (rest looked up from reference TRBV18 and TRBJ2-2): NAGVMQNPRHLVRRRGQEARLRCSPMKGHSHVYWYRQLPEEGLKFMVYLQKENIIDESGMPKERFSAEFPKEGPSILRIQQVVRGDSAAYFCASSPFGLTNTGELFFGEGSRLTVL.

The J gene is TRBJ2-7, the V gene TRBV7-3, with D uncertain. Per germline, CDR1 SGHTA and CDR2 FQGTGA. V was trimmed by 2 bases and J by 2 bases, leaving 13 bases between them. The CDR3 is 15 amino acids. DNA of the CDR3: TGTGCCAGCAGCTTAGCCTCTGCGCCCGCCTACGAGCAGTACTTC. Amino acid sequence: CASSLASAPAYEQYF.

The chain joins TRBV12-5 to TRBJ1-5; the D gene is possibly TRBD1 (6 bases). The V gene's germline CDR1 is LGHNT and CDR2 FRNRAP. V was clipped by 5 bases and J by 3 bases, with 11 bases between them. The CDR3 covers 14 residues. The CDR3 DNA sequence: TGTGCTAGTGGTATCGGACAGCCCAATCAGCCCCAGCATTTT. Encoded protein: CASGIGQPNQPQHF.

The chain links TRBV5-4 to TRBJ1-2; possible D gene TRBD1, 5 bases. Germline V gene lookup returns CDR1 SGHNT and CDR2 YYREEE (reference sequence). This CDR3 spans 14 amino acids. V dropped 3 bases and J dropped 4 bases, with 13 bases sitting between them. As DNA, the CDR3 is TGTGCCAGCAGCTCCAGGGTGGGGGGCTATGGCTACACCTTC. Translated: CASSSRVGGYGYTF.

The V and J genes are TRBV7-9 and TRBJ2-5; 8 nucleotides agree with TRBD1. V lost 3 bases to trimming and J lost 5 bases; unmatched junction nucleotides: 5. The V gene's germline CDR1 is SEHNR and CDR2 FQNEAQ (reference sequence). The CDR3 extends over 14 amino acids. CDR3 amino acids: CASSFQGARETQYF. The CDR3 bases are TGTGCCAGCAGCTTCCAGGGGGCGAGGGAGACCCAGTACTTC.